The 5 T cell receptor beta chains presented below share a single source sample, sequenced in a study of T cells in localized non-small cell lung cancer. Only in-frame clones appear in the TCRdb table, and some are missing; sequencing was by immunoSEQ multiplex PCR. The sample yields 41,000 or so clones, about 88% seen once. The sequencing used peripheral blood, collected before any cancer treatment. The source is a woman aged 18 to 55 with stage III lung adenocarcinoma.

V usage is TRBV9 and J usage is TRBJ1-1; 12 bases map to TRBD1. CDR1 and CDR2 (germline): SGDLS, YYNGEE. V lost 5 bases, J lost 8 bases, and 7 bases stayed unmatched. The CDR3 loop spans 14 amino acids. CDR3 sequence reads: CASSLGQGAREAFF. The CDR3 nucleotides read TGTGCCAGCAGTTTGGGACAGGGGGCGAGGGAAGCTTTCTTT.

The DNA of the CDR3 is TGTGCCAGTAGTTTGGGAAGGTATAGCAATCAGCCCCAGCATTTT. It specifies CASSLGRYSNQPQHF. The chain is built from TRBV19 and TRBJ1-5; D unclear. The CDR3 runs 15 residues. The V end was cut by 5 bases, the J end by 0 bases, with 11 bases between. The V gene's germline CDR1 is LNHDA and CDR2 SQIVND (reference sequence).

The chain combines TRBV4-1 with TRBJ1-1; 9 nucleotides match TRBD1. Germline assignment: CDR1 MGHRA and CDR2 YSYEKL. The V gene end was trimmed by 2 bases and the J gene end by 2 bases; junction bases not matched to a gene: 6. The CDR3 covers 16 residues. CDR3 nucleotide sequence: TGCGCCAGCAGCCAAAACAGGGGGCTTGGCAACACTGAAGCTTTCTTT. Translating gives CASSQNRGLGNTEAFF.

The chain has TRBV5-8 and TRBJ2-1; no clear D gene. V shed 0 bases and J shed 4 bases, with 17 bases lying between them. Germline CDR1 and CDR2: SGHTS and YDEGEE. The CDR3 extends over 17 amino acids. DNA for the CDR3: TGTGCCAGCAGCTTGGGACTCGGTCCGAAGGAATACAATGAGCAGTTCTTC. It codes for CASSLGLGPKEYNEQFF.

The V gene is TRBV2, the J gene TRBJ2-1; D possibly corresponds to TRBD1 (5 bases). Germline-derived CDR1 and CDR2 are SNHLY and FYNNEI. The CDR3 extends over 14 amino acids. The ends were cut back, 4 bases at V and 1 base at J, with 8 bases in the middle. The CDR3 nucleotides read TGTGCCAGCAGTGGGCAGGGATCCTACAATGAGCAGTTCTTC. Protein: CASSGQGSYNEQFF.